The following is a TCR beta chain sequence with its context. The sample comes from a study of blood T cell repertoires in COVID-19. Living in 24 US areas, the participants were between 18 and 89 years of age. V was cut by 3 bases and J by 0 bases, with 14 bases left in between. Germline values: CDR1 LNHDA, CDR2 SQIVND (reference sequence). The CDR3 has 16 residues. The method was immunoSEQ multiplex PCR; TCRdb's version includes in-frame clones alone and lacks a portion of them. Counted here are about 180,000 clones, around 85% occurring once; the ten biggest clones make up approximately 6.2%. V usage is TRBV19 and J usage is TRBJ1-1, with a tentative D call TRBD1 (5 bases). This clonotype originated in a man aged 35 to 55 who had recovered from COVID-19. Sequenced material: PBMCs or T cells enriched from blood (not recorded which). In DNA, the CDR3 is TGTGCCAGTAGTATTCGTCTTGGGGCTTTGAACACTGAAGCTTTCTTT. As protein: CASSIRLGALNTEAFF.